This T cell receptor beta chain is drawn from a study of monozygotic twins with inflammatory bowel disease. Study observations and caveats: Among IBD patients, TCRbeta diversity (inverse Simpson) was lower than in healthy co-twins.

Using the 5' RACE reads, TCRdb records one entry per CDR3 protein without DNA. The sample table includes about 350,000 distinct CDR3 sequences. About this clonotype itself: Its antigen remains unknown.

The CDR3 totals 15 residues. CDR1 and CDR2 from the germline V gene are MGHRA and YSYEKL. Sequencing used blood. The TCR sequence derives from a human donor with ulcerative colitis or Crohn's disease, or a healthy co-twin of an affected twin (not recorded which). This sequence joins TRBV4-1 and TRBJ1-1; TCRdb selects TRBD1, and the lack of DNA leaves this call unchecked. CDR3 residues: CASSPEDRAVPEAFF.